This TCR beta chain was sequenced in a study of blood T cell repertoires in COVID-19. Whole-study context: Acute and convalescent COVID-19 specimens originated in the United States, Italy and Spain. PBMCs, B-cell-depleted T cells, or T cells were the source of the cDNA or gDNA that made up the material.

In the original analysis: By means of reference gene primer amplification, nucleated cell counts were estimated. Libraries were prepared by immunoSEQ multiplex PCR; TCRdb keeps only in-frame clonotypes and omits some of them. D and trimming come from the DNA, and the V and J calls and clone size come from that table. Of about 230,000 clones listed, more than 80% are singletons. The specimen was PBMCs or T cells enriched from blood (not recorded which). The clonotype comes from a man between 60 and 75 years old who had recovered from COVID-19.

CDR3 nucleotides: TGCGCCAGCAGACCCGGGACAGGGGAAACCGGGGAGCTGTTTTTT. Its translation is CASRPGTGETGELFF. This rearrangement joins TRBV10-1 to TRBJ2-2; TRBD1 aligns across 10 bases. Trimming removed 6 bases from V and 5 bases from J; junction bases left unmatched: 6. The CDR3 spans 15 residues. The germline CDR1 and CDR2 sequences are WNHNN and SYGVQD (reference sequence).